This TCR beta chain comes out of a study of cytomegalovirus exposure and HLA in healthy donors. Study observations and caveats: Confirmation in vitro established that a few CMV-associated chains were specific for CMV antigens.

The table came from immunoSEQ multiplex PCR; TCRdb's copy has only in-frame clones and leaves some out. The table includes 75,000 to 90,000 clones, 96% detected once. As regards this clone: The antigen is undetermined. One end of the junction is discordant with germline, which a read error may explain. This sample includes further DNA sequences coding for the same CDR3.

Germline V gives CDR1 MNHNS, CDR2 SASEGT. CDR3 size: 13 residues. The sample taken for sequencing was PBMCs. This clonotype was obtained from a man aged 18 to 30 in good health and CMV-seropositive. This chain connects TRBV6-1 to TRBJ2-7; D is uncertain. CDR3 sequence: CASSEGRTYEQYF. The CDR3, as DNA: TGTGCCAGCAGCGAAGGCAGGACCTACGAGCAGTACTTC.